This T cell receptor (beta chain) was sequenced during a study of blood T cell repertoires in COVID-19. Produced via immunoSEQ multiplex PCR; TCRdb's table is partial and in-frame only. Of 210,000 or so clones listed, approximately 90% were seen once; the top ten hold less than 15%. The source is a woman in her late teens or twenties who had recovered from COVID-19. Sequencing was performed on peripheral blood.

The CDR3 is CASSLTQRETQYF. The CDR3, as DNA: TGTGCCAGCAGCTTGACCCAGCGGGAGACCCAGTACTTC. The chain combines TRBV5-6 with TRBJ2-5, with D possibly being TRBD2 (5 bases). Deletions cut 1 base from V and 5 bases from J, with 9 bases between. The CDR3 extends over 13 amino acids. Germline V gene lookup returns CDR1 SGHDT and CDR2 YYEEEE. The full variable domain, completed using reference TRBV5-6 and TRBJ2-5, is DAGVTQSPTHLIKTRGQQVTLRCSPKSGHDTVSWYQQALGQGPQFIFQYYEEEERQRGNFPDRFSGHQFPNYSSELNVNALLLGDSALYLCASSLTQRETQYFGPGTRLLVL.